Listed here is a single TCR beta chain. The antigen is unknown. Amplified TCR beta CDR3 regions were obtained using RNA transcripts as template. RT-PCR was first run with HTBI primers, then multiplex PCR in a second round. TCRdb recomputed calls from the multiplex PCR reads with MiXCR, one row per CDR3 protein. Of roughly 600,000 distinct CDR3 sequences listed, roughly 39% are singletons. The data derive from a study of Graves' ophthalmopathy and Graves' hyperthyroidism. CDR1 is SNHLY and CDR2 is FYNNEI in the germline V gene. The junction had 6 bases not matched to a gene; V was cut back by 6 bases and J by 4 bases. This CDR3 region has 13 residues. Study results and limitations: The authors also found most expanded thyroid clonotypes above 0.001 frequency in blood.

Certain patients, namely those with other autoimmune diseases, uncontrolled infections, pregnancy or lactation, were excluded. The receptor comes from an adult man with Graves' hyperthyroidism. This chain uses TRBV2 with TRBJ2-7; 7 bases are shared with TRBD1. Material for sequencing was peripheral blood or thyroid tissue (not recorded which). The CDR3 protein is CASRADREYEQYF. The CDR3 DNA reads as TGTGCCAGCAGGGCAGACAGGGAGTACGAGCAGTACTTC.